One sample yielded the 10 T cell receptor beta chains listed below, sequenced in a study of Graves' ophthalmopathy and Graves' hyperthyroidism. The authors amplified TCR beta CDR3 regions, and they did so from RNA transcripts for repertoire sequencing. First-round RT-PCR used HTBI primers; second-round multiplex PCR followed. One entry per CDR3 protein, called by TCRdb with MiXCR from the multiplex PCR reads. The data hold around 670,000 distinct CDR3 sequences, with roughly 41% observed a single time. The sequenced sample was peripheral blood. These receptors all come from an adult man with Graves' ophthalmopathy.

This clonotype occurred a few times. The chain is built from TRBV5-6 and TRBJ1-2, with 12 bases aligning to TRBD1. V lost 3 bases and J lost 8; bases outside the gene matches: 8. Germline V gene sequence: CDR1 SGHDT, CDR2 YYEEEE. CDR3 length equals 15 residues. CDR3 DNA: TGTGCCAGCAGCTGGGACAGGGGGCCATCGGGGGGCTACACCTTC. It specifies CASSWDRGPSGGYTF.

V usage is TRBV5-1 and J usage is TRBJ2-5; TRBD1 matches 8 bases. There are 15 residues in the CDR3. Germline V gives CDR1 SGHRS, CDR2 YFSETQ. V shed 4 bases and J 4 bases; nucleotides not matched to a gene: 9. The CDR3 DNA reads TGCGCCAGCAGCACCGGGACAGGCCGCCGAGAGACCCAGTACTTC. Translation gives CASSTGTGRRETQYF.

In this sample, this clonotype turned up a few times. A junction boundary mismatches the germline segment, possibly from a read error. The chain carries TRBV7-2 and TRBJ1-4; D perhaps matches TRBD1 (5 bases). Germline CDR1 is SGHTA and CDR2 is FQGNSA. CDR3 size: 16 residues. The CDR3 DNA sequence: TGCGCCAGCAGCCAAGAATCAGGGCTGGGTAATGAAAAACTGTTTTTT. This encodes CASSQESGLGNEKLFF. Using reference TRBV7-2 and TRBJ1-4 for the parts outside the CDR3, the full variable domain is GAGVSQSPSNKVTEKGKDVELRCDPISGHTALYWYRQSLGQGLEFLIYFQGNSAPDKSGLPSDRFSAERTGGSVSTLTIQRTQQEDSAVYLCASSQESGLGNEKLFFGSGTQLSVL.

The genes are TRBV7-9 and TRBJ1-2, with TRBD1 matching 10 bases. Germline CDR1 SEHNR, CDR2 FQNEAQ (reference sequence). V dropped 7 bases and J dropped 5; count of bases not matched to a gene: 16. The CDR3 has 17 amino acids. The DNA for the CDR3 is TGTGCCAGCATCGAAGACTCCGGGACAGGGGCCTTGTATGGCTACACCTTC. Amino acid sequence: CASIEDSGTGALYGYTF.

The sample holds a few counts of this clonotype. The rearrangement uses TRBV7-2 and TRBJ2-2; D is possibly TRBD1 (6 bases). Trimming left V 4 bases short and J 5 bases short, with 14 bases between. This CDR3 is 15 amino acids long. CDR1 is SGHTA, CDR2 FQGNSA, per germline. CDR3 protein: CASSSPRGRTGELFF. The CDR3 region has the DNA TGTGCCAGCAGCTCCCCCAGGGGTCGGACCGGGGAGCTGTTTTTT.

The chain carries TRBV20-1 and TRBJ1-1; 8 nucleotides agree with TRBD1. J gave up 4 bases and V 5 bases, and 6 bases lay outside the gene matches. The germline V gene encodes CDR1 DFQATT and CDR2 SNEGSKA (reference sequence). This CDR3 is 13 amino acids long. The CDR3 loop reads CSAAGQAGTEAFF. As DNA, the CDR3 is TGCAGTGCTGCGGGACAGGCAGGCACTGAAGCTTTCTTT.

On this clonotype itself: This may arise from a read error, as a much more abundant clone is one base away. CDR3 sequence: CASKAWGYQETQCF. The CDR3 DNA sequence: TGTGCCAGCAAGGCCTGGGGGTACCAAGAGACCCAGTGCTTC. V usage is TRBV2 and J usage is TRBJ2-5, with D perhaps assigned TRBD1 or TRBD2 (5 bases each). Germline V gene data show CDR1 as SNHLY and CDR2 as FYNNEI. This CDR3 spans 14 amino acids.

This chain uses TRBV7-9 with TRBJ1-1, with D possibly being TRBD1 (6 bases). The germline V gene encodes CDR1 SEHNR and CDR2 FQNEAQ (reference sequence). V was shortened by 5 bases and J by 6 bases, with 16 bases between the two germline ends. This CDR3 comprises 14 residues. CDR3 protein: CASSKGGVESEAFF. CDR3 nucleotides: TGTGCCAGCAGCAAAGGGGGTGTGGAGTCTGAAGCTTTCTTT. The full variable domain, its missing parts supplied by reference TRBV7-9 and TRBJ1-1, is DTGVSQNPRHKITKRGQNVTFRCDPISEHNRLYWYRQTLGQGPEFLTYFQNEAQLEKSRLLSDRFSAERPKGSFSTLEIQRTEQGDSAMYLCASSKGGVESEAFFGQGTRLTVV.

On this clonotype itself: Since a much larger clone is just one base distant, this may be a read error. The rearrangement uses TRBV10-3 and TRBJ1-5; D remains ambiguous. CDR1 ENHRY and CDR2 SYGVKD come from the germline V gene. Trimming shortened V by 1 base and J by 3 bases, and 13 bases separated the two germline ends. The CDR3 spans 16 residues. This chain's CDR3 is CAISEFRVRDNQPQHF. CDR3 DNA: TGTGCCATCAGTGAGTTTAGGGTGAGGGACAATCAGCCCCAGCATTTT.

The chain is built from TRBV25-1 and TRBJ1-2; D ambiguous. This CDR3 is built from 16 residues. The V end lost 5 bases, the J end lost 2 bases, and 18 bases lay between the germline ends. Germline V lookup: CDR1 MGHDK, CDR2 SYGVNS. The CDR3 sequence is CASSYSPFTSNYGYTF. The CDR3 nucleotides read TGTGCCAGCAGTTACTCGCCTTTCACATCAAACTATGGCTACACCTTC.